The 18 T cell receptor beta chains below all came from one sample that was sequenced in a study of spatial heterogeneity in lung cancer (dated by TCRdb to about 2019). Per the publication, the time point label means: sample taken at primary tumor resection. TCR sequencing used whole RNA extracted from tumor and nontumor lung tissue, or from cryopreserved PBMC samples, without cell sorting. Library method: 5' RACE. TCRdb records NextSeq 500 as the sequencer. TCRdb trimmed public reads at Q25 via fastp, called clones via MiXCR and kept in-frame beta chains. All rows with the same CDR3 protein become a single entry with the most common DNA and genes. In this sample the table shows 25,000 to 30,000 distinct CDR3 sequences, about 13% of which occur a single time. Roughly 25% of the sample is taken by the ten largest. Sample: PBMCs, taken at surgery. All receptors derive from a female donor with early-stage non-small cell lung cancer.

V is TRBV6-2 or TRBV6-3 and J is TRBJ1-1; 11 bases fit TRBD1. The CDR3 runs to 16 residues. J lost 6 bases, V lost 4 bases, and 10 bases had no gene match. CDR1 is MNHEY, CDR2 SVGEGT, per germline. The CDR3 spells CASSSRRDRGRSEAFF. CDR3 in DNA: TGTGCCAGCAGTTCCCGCCGGGACAGGGGGAGGTCTGAAGCTTTCTTT.

This clonotype has ten or more counts. This sequence joins TRBV7-3 and TRBJ2-7; D is perhaps TRBD1 (5 bases). The CDR3 has 15 amino acids. The germline V gene encodes CDR1 SGHTA and CDR2 FQGTGA. V was shortened by 2 bases and J by 0 bases, with 11 bases between the two germline ends. This CDR3 reads CASSLGHPSSYEQYF. CDR3 nucleotides: TGTGCCAGCAGCTTAGGACACCCTAGCTCCTACGAGCAGTACTTC.

Ten or more counts support this clonotype. The rearrangement joins TRBV11-2 to TRBJ1-1, with TRBD1 as a possible D gene (5 bases). The germline V and J ends were trimmed by 5 bases and 10 bases, with 14 bases remaining between them. The CDR3 runs to 12 residues. Germline CDR1 reads SGHAT; CDR2 reads FQNNGV. The CDR3 reads CASSQAGGLAFF. CDR3 DNA: TGTGCCAGCAGCCAGGCGGGGGGGTTAGCTTTCTTT.

There are many counts of this clonotype. The germline gene is not matched at one end of the junction; a read error may be the cause. The V gene is TRBV27, the J gene TRBJ2-5; D gene uncertain. Germline V gene sequence: CDR1 MNHEY, CDR2 SMNVEV (reference sequence). The CDR3 sequence is 12 residues long. The CDR3 protein is CASSRLPGRSIF. The CDR3 coding sequence is TGTGCCAGCAGCCGCCTCCCCGGGCGTTCTATCTTC.

This clonotype was observed many times. V and J are TRBV6-2 or TRBV6-3 and TRBJ2-7; no firm D call. Trimming cost V 3 bases and J 0 bases, with 9 bases left between them. The V gene's germline CDR1 is MNHEY and CDR2 SVGEGT. The CDR3 totals 14 residues. The CDR3 nucleotides read TGTGCCAGCAGTTATGATGCGAGCTCCTACGAGCAGTACGTC. This sequence encodes CASSYDASSYEQYV.

The chain couples TRBV28 to TRBJ2-1; 9 nucleotides agree with TRBD1. The V gene end was trimmed by 6 bases and the J gene end by 6 bases; junction bases not matched to a gene: 12. Per germline, CDR1 MDHEN and CDR2 SYDVKM. The CDR3 contains 16 residues. CDR3 nucleotide sequence: TGTGCCAGCAGCCTACTTGGGACAGGGCAAAGCAATGAGCAGTTCTTC. Encoded protein: CASSLLGTGQSNEQFF.

This clonotype was detected ten times or more. The V gene is TRBV20-1, the J gene TRBJ1-5; D is ambiguous. V lost 5 bases and J lost 0, with 5 bases in between. Germline values: CDR1 DFQATT, CDR2 SNEGSKA (reference sequence). The CDR3 covers 12 residues. CDR3 sequence reads: CSACGSNQPQHF. CDR3 coding DNA: TGCAGTGCTTGTGGTAGCAATCAGCCCCAGCATTTT.

This clonotype was seen many times. The chain employs TRBV20-1 and TRBJ2-7; tentatively, D is TRBD1 (6 bases). The CDR3 is 13 amino acids. V dropped 2 bases and J dropped 6 bases, with 14 bases sitting between them. CDR1 and CDR2 from the germline V gene are DFQATT and SNEGSKA (reference sequence). CDR3 nucleotides: TGCAGTGCTAGATTGGCAGGGGTTGGCGAGCAGTACTTC. It is translated as CSARLAGVGEQYF.

This clonotype was counted many times. The chain has TRBV5-5 and TRBJ2-5; no reliable D call. Between the trimmed V and J ends, which lost 3 bases and 1 base, there was a span of 10 bases. CDR3 length: 14 residues. The V gene's germline CDR1 is SGHKS and CDR2 YYEKEE (reference sequence). In DNA form, the CDR3 reads TGTGCCAGCAGCTCTGCCACCAGCCAAGAGACCCAGTACTTC. This codes for CASSSATSQETQYF. The complete variable domain, with remaining parts taken from reference TRBV5-5 and TRBJ2-5, reads DAGVTQSPTHLIKTRGQQVTLRCSPISGHKSVSWYQQVLGQGPQFIFQYYEKEERGRGNFPDRFSARQFPNYSSELNVNALLLGDSALYLCASSSATSQETQYFGPGTRLLVL.

This clonotype has more than one count but fewer than ten. The chain joins TRBV27 to TRBJ2-6, with unresolved D. The V gene lost 7 bases and the J gene lost 2 bases, with 15 bases spanning the gap. The CDR3 length is 16 residues. The germline V gene has CDR1 MNHEY and CDR2 SMNVEV (reference sequence). CDR3 coding DNA: TGTGCCAGCACCCCCAACGGCAGAACTGGGGCCAACGTCCTGACTTTC. Translating gives CASTPNGRTGANVLTF. Together with reference TRBV27 and TRBJ2-6, the CDR3 gives the full variable domain: EAQVTQNPRYLITVTGKKLTVTCSQNMNHEYMSWYRQDPGLGLRQIYYSMNVEVTDKGDVPEGYKVSRKEKRNFPLILESPSPNQTSLYFCASTPNGRTGANVLTFGAGSRLTVL.

V is TRBV15 and J is TRBJ1-1; D is perhaps TRBD1 (6 bases). The germline gives CDR1 LNHNV, CDR2 YYDKDF (reference sequence). V lost 0 bases and J 5 bases, leaving 7 bases between the germline ends. CDR3 length equals 13 residues. CDR3 loop: CATSRDQGTEAFF. The CDR3 region has the DNA TGTGCCACCAGCAGAGACCAGGGGACTGAAGCTTTCTTT.

This clonotype was recorded many times. The CDR3 is CASSFRQGTSTDTQYF. DNA of the CDR3: TGTGCCAGCAGCTTTCGACAGGGTACAAGTACAGATACGCAGTATTTT. V usage is TRBV11-2 and J usage is TRBJ2-3; 7 bases line up with TRBD1. V gave up 3 bases and J gave up 3 bases; unmatched junction bases: 9. Germline V gives CDR1 SGHAT, CDR2 FQNNGV. This CDR3 is built from 16 residues.

This clonotype has just a few counts. V and J are TRBV12-3 or TRBV12-4 and TRBJ2-7; TRBD2 matches 7 bases. V lost 5 bases to trimming and J lost 3 bases; unmatched junction nucleotides: 10. The CDR3 has 15 residues. CDR3 region: CASSPVGAGVYEQYF. CDR3 bases: TGTGCCAGCAGTCCGGTCGGGGCGGGAGTCTACGAGCAGTACTTC.

The V call is TRBV5-1, the J call TRBJ1-5; D is unresolved. CDR1 and CDR2 (germline): SGHRS, YFSETQ. Trimming removed 2 bases at V and 5 bases at J, with 8 bases between. The CDR3 has 13 amino acids. CDR3 protein: CASSFEGDQPQHF. CDR3 nucleotides: TGCGCCAGCAGCTTCGAAGGCGATCAGCCCCAGCATTTT.

This clonotype was detected ten times or more. The chain uses TRBV2 and TRBJ1-6; D uncertain. Germline values: CDR1 SNHLY, CDR2 FYNNEI. There are 12 residues in the CDR3. V lost 9 bases, J lost 7 bases, and 10 bases lay in between. The DNA for the CDR3 is TGTGCCAGAAAGGACGGGAATTCACCCCTCCACTTT. It codes for CARKDGNSPLHF. Full variable domain (missing parts from reference TRBV2 and TRBJ1-6): EPEVTQTPSHQVTQMGQEVILRCVPISNHLYFYWYRQILGQKVEFLVSFYNNEISEKSEIFDDQFSVERPDGSNFTLKIRSTKLEDSAMYFCARKDGNSPLHFGNGTRLTVT.

A few counts support this clonotype. The chain is built from TRBV5-3 and TRBJ2-6; D might be TRBD1 (6 bases). TRBV5-3 is an ORF, with its function uncertain. The V end lost 2 bases, the J end lost 1 base, and 13 bases lay between the germline ends. The CDR3 spans 17 residues. This chain's CDR3 is CARSLQGPVSGANVLTF. In DNA, the CDR3 is TGTGCCAGAAGCTTACAGGGTCCCGTTTCTGGGGCCAACGTCCTGACTTTC.

This clonotype was picked up many times. The genes are TRBV14 and TRBJ2-1; D is ambiguous. The V and J ends lost 2 bases and 10 bases respectively, with 6 bases between them. CDR1 SGHDN and CDR2 FVKESK come from the germline V gene. The CDR3 spans 11 residues. CDR3 DNA: TGTGCCAGCAGCCAATATATAGAGCAGTTCTTC. Encoded protein: CASSQYIEQFF. Combining the CDR3 with reference TRBV14 and TRBJ2-1 gives the whole variable domain EAGVTQFPSHSVIEKGQTVTLRCDPISGHDNLYWYRRVMGKEIKFLLHFVKESKQDESGMPNNRFLAERTGGTYSTLKVQPAELEDSGVYFCASSQYIEQFFGPGTRLTVL.

This clonotype has just a few counts. The rearrangement links TRBV5-1 to TRBJ2-3; 8 bases are shared with TRBD1. Germline assignment: CDR1 SGHRS and CDR2 YFSETQ. CDR3 size: 15 residues. J was trimmed by 3 bases and V by 4 bases; bases with no gene match: 7. CDR3 sequence: CASSPGQGGTDTQYF. DNA for the CDR3: TGCGCCAGCAGCCCCGGACAGGGTGGTACAGATACGCAGTATTTT.